A selection of T cell receptor beta chains follows, all from one sample in a study of T cells in Graves' hyperthyroidism and ophthalmopathy. One entry per CDR3 protein results from TCRdb running MiXCR on the multiplex PCR reads. The sample includes 500,000 to 600,000 distinct CDR3 sequences, around 46% of them seen just once. The source material was peripheral blood or thyroid tissue (not recorded which). The receptors derive from an adult woman with Graves' disease, either hyperthyroidism or ophthalmopathy (not recorded which). Both conserved end residues are part of each CDR3. Each record gives: J gene, D gene, clone size, V gene, CDR3 length, CDR3 DNA, CDR3 protein. The D gene is left open where the match is weak. Part of the rows lack a size; the others show once, few, many or a class for expanded clones.

TRBJ1-1,NA,NA,TRBV7-9,13,TGTGGCAGCAGCTCGGAGGGCGGGACTGAAGCTTTCTTT,CGSSSEGGTEAFF
TRBJ1-1,NA,NA,TRBV6-4,15,TGTGCCAGCAGTGACCTTGGACGTCCGAACACTGAAGCTTTCTTT,CASSDLGRPNTEAFF
TRBJ1-2,TRBD1,many,TRBV27,13,TGTGCCAGCAGTTTTGGGACAGGGTTTGGCTACACCTTC,CASSFGTGFGYTF
TRBJ2-7,TRBD2,NA,TRBV7-6,14,TGTGCCAGCAGCTTAGCGGCGGGGGGTAGCAATCAGTACTTC,CASSLAAGGSNQYF
TRBJ2-2,NA,many,TRBV10-3,16,TGTGCCATCAGTCCCCATGTGGCACCCGGATCCGGGGAGCTGTTTTTT,CAISPHVAPGSGELFF
TRBJ1-1,NA,many,TRBV7-2,16,TGTGCCAGCAGCATCACCCTCTCCATCTCTCACACTGAAGCTTTCTTT,CASSITLSISHTEAFF
TRBJ1-1,NA,many,TRBV12-3/TRBV12-4,13,TGTGCCAGCAGTCACCCCCAAAACACTGAAGCTTTCTTT,CASSHPQNTEAFF
TRBJ2-2,NA,NA,TRBV2,15,TGTGCCAGCAGTGAAGTCGGCGGGAACACCGGGGAGCTGTTTTTT,CASSEVGGNTGELFF
TRBJ1-5,TRBD1,many,TRBV19,16,TGTGCCAGTAGTAGCCGGGACAGGGTGGGCAATCAGCCCCAGCATTTT,CASSSRDRVGNQPQHF
TRBJ1-2,TRBD1,many,TRBV5-1,15,TGCGCCAGCAGCTTGGTGGCAGGGGGAAACTATGGCTACACCTTC,CASSLVAGGNYGYTF
TRBJ2-6,TRBD2,NA,TRBV5-1,19,TGCGCCAGCAGCTGGGGACTAGCGGGAGTATCAAATGGGGCCAACGTCCTGACTTTC,CASSWGLAGVSNGANVLTF
TRBJ1-1,NA,NA,TRBV2,14,TGTGCCAGCAGGAGGGGGTCGGGGAACACTGAAGCTTTCTTT,CASRRGSGNTEAFF
TRBJ1-1,NA,NA,TRBV6-4,14,TGTGCCAGCAGTGACTCGACGGGGGCCACTGAAGCTTTCTTT,CASSDSTGATEAFF
TRBJ1-1,NA,few,TRBV7-2,13,TGTGCCAGCAGCGTCGTAGACGGCAGTGAAGCTTTCTTT,CASSVVDGSEAFF
TRBJ2-6,NA,NA,TRBV15,13,TGTGCCACCAGCAGAGACCGGGCCAACGTCCTGACTTTC,CATSRDRANVLTF
TRBJ1-4,TRBD1,NA,TRBV10-3,17,TGTGCCATCAGTGCCGGGACAGGGGTAGGAGGAACCGAAAAACTGTTTTTT,CAISAGTGVGGTEKLFF
TRBJ1-5,NA,many,TRBV10-3,16,TGTGCCATCAGTGAATTAGTAGGAAGTGGGAATCAGCCCCAGCATTTT,CAISELVGSGNQPQHF
TRBJ1-1,TRBD1,many,TRBV4-1,16,TGCGCCAGCAGCCCAGGGGGGTTACGGACTAGGACTGAAGCTTTCTTT,CASSPGGLRTRTEAFF
TRBJ2-7,TRBD2,many,TRBV7-9,11,TGTGCCAGCAGCAGCGGGACGGACCGGTACTTC,CASSSGTDRYF
TRBJ2-7,TRBD1,NA,TRBV24-1,19,TGTGCCATCTCCATGCCCAGGGGGCGCGACTATCTCCTCTACTACGAGCAGTACTTC,CAISMPRGRDYLLYYEQYF
TRBJ2-5,NA,NA,TRBV15,15,TGTGCCACCAGCAGAGATAATACAGTTAATCAGCCCCAGTACTTC,CATSRDNTVNQPQYF
TRBJ2-7,NA,NA,TRBV7-9,13,TGTGCCAGCAGCCCTAGCGAACCCTACGAGCAGTACTTC,CASSPSEPYEQYF
TRBJ1-1,NA,NA,TRBV10-2,13,TGCGCCAGCAGTGAGACTGAAGTAAGGGAAGCTTTCTTT,CASSETEVREAFF
TRBJ2-7,NA,medium-sized,TRBV10-3,13,TGTGCCATCAGTGAACAGTCCGCTGTTGAGCAGTACTTC,CAISEQSAVEQYF
TRBJ2-2,NA,NA,TRBV29-1,15,TGCAGCGTTGGACAGGCGGACCCGAGCACCGGGGAGCTGTTTTTT,CSVGQADPSTGELFF
TRBJ2-5,NA,NA,TRBV7-9,14,TGTGCCAGCAGCCCACGGGACATGGCGGAGACCCAGTACTTC,CASSPRDMAETQYF
TRBJ2-6,NA,NA,TRBV7-9,13,TGTGCCAGCAGCTTGGGGAGGGCCAACGTCCTGACTTTC,CASSLGRANVLTF
TRBJ2-5,TRBD2,NA,TRBV7-9,17,TGTGCCAGCAGCTCGACTAGCGGGAGGTTGAGCCAAGGGACCCAGTACTTC,CASSSTSGRLSQGTQYF
TRBJ2-2,NA,once,TRBV7-3,16,TGTGCCAGCAGCTTGGGGCTTGCGGGCCACACCGGGGAGCTGTTTTTT,CASSLGLAGHTGELFF